This entry features one T cell receptor (beta chain) sequence. This sample was included in a study of OX40 agonist ivuxolimab in advanced cancers. TCRdb's table, derived via immunoSEQ multiplex PCR, lists solely in-frame clones and lacks some. Found here are some 77,000 clones, about 86% of them singletons; the top ten hold less than 3%. The CDR3 contains 17 residues. Germline CDR1 and CDR2: SGHRS and YFSETQ. The V gene end was trimmed by 0 bases and the J gene end by 5 bases; junction bases not matched to a gene: 6. The V and J genes are TRBV5-1 and TRBJ2-5; 14 bases match TRBD2. The receptor's source is an adult with an advanced solid tumor such as melanoma, head and neck, liver or kidney cancer. Source: CD4+ or CD8+ T cells sorted from blood, taken in a trial of the OX40 agonist ivuxolimab. CDR3 DNA: TGCGCCAGCAGCTTGGGAGGGACTAGCGGGGGAGGCGAGACCCAGTACTTC. Its translation is CASSLGGTSGGGETQYF. The full variable domain, rest sourced from reference TRBV5-1 and TRBJ2-5, is KAGVTQTPRYLIKTRGQQVTLSCSPISGHRSVSWYQQTPGQGLQFLFEYFSETQRNKGNFPGRFSGRQFSNSRSEMNVSTLELGDSALYLCASSLGGTSGGGETQYFGPGTRLLVL.